What follows are 10 T cell receptor beta chains derived from one specimen sequenced in a study of cytomegalovirus exposure and HLA in healthy donors (dated by TCRdb to about 2017). The library came from the immunoSEQ multiplex PCR assay. A mixture of 60 forward primers for TCR Vbeta segments and 13 reverse primers for TCR Jbeta segments was used in the multiplex PCR. TCRdb mirrors the immuneACCESS table, restricted to in-frame sequences. Some clones are absent from its copies; in checked studies, under half trace to an unresolved V gene, and the reason for the others is unknown. Within this sample are roughly 86,000 clones, with less than 80% of them counted one time only. The biggest ten clones account for 20% to 25% of the sample. The sample was PBMCs. The receptors come from a woman in her forties or fifties in good health and CMV-seropositive.

The V and J genes are TRBV7-8 and TRBJ1-4; TRBD1 is a possible D gene (6 bases). V shed 5 bases and J shed 7 bases, with 17 bases lying between them. CDR1 is SGHVS and CDR2 is FQNEAQ in the germline V gene. CDR3 length: 15 residues. In DNA, the CDR3 is TGTGCCAGCAGCACTACCAGGGGAAGAGGTGAAAAACTGTTTTTT. Protein sequence: CASSTTRGRGEKLFF.

The chain couples TRBV11-2 to TRBJ1-1; no clear D gene. The germline V and J ends were trimmed by 2 bases and 3 bases, with 10 bases remaining between them. The CDR3 runs to 14 residues. Germline CDR1 is SGHAT and CDR2 is FQNNGV. The CDR3 region has the DNA TGTGCCAGCAGCTTATTTCCGGGTGACACTGAAGCTTTCTTT. This encodes CASSLFPGDTEAFF. Full variable domain (rest looked up from reference TRBV11-2 and TRBJ1-1): EAGVAQSPRYKIIEKRQSVAFWCNPISGHATLYWYQQILGQGPKLLIQFQNNGVVDDSQLPKDRFSAERLKGVDSTLKIQPAKLEDSAVYLCASSLFPGDTEAFFGQGTRLTVV.

V gene TRBV12-5 combines with J gene TRBJ2-5, with 7 bases aligning to TRBD1. V shed 4 bases, J shed 2 bases, and the junction held 7 bases outside the gene matches. Germline assignment: CDR1 LGHNT and CDR2 FRNRAP. The CDR3 length is 15 residues. The CDR3 nucleotides are TGTGCTAGTGGTTCCACAGGGGCCAAACAAGAGACCCAGTACTTC. This codes for CASGSTGAKQETQYF. The entire variable domain, with the rest obtained from reference TRBV12-5 and TRBJ2-5, is as follows: DARVTQTPRHKVTEMGQEVTMRCQPILGHNTVFWYRQTMMQGLELLAYFRNRAPLDDSGMPKDRFSAEMPDATLATLKIQPSEPRDSAVYFCASGSTGAKQETQYFGPGTRLLVL.

V is TRBV10-3 and J is TRBJ1-3, with 8 bases that match TRBD1. V lost 4 bases, J lost 2 bases, and 10 bases stayed unmatched. Germline CDR1 ENHRY, CDR2 SYGVKD. The CDR3 length is 17 residues. CDR3 amino acids: CAISGGTGRGAGNTIYF. The CDR3 nucleotides are TGTGCCATCAGTGGCGGGACAGGACGTGGGGCTGGAAACACCATATATTTT.

A few counts support this clone. The rearrangement links TRBV6-5 to TRBJ1-2; 10 bases are a match to TRBD1. There are 14 residues in the CDR3. V shed 4 bases and J 5 bases; nucleotides not matched to a gene: 4. Germline CDR1 reads MNHEY; CDR2 reads SVGAGI. In DNA form, the CDR3 reads TGTGCCAGCAGTTTCCGGGACAGGGGTTATGGCTACACCTTC. Translating it yields CASSFRDRGYGYTF.

V gene TRBV9 combines with J gene TRBJ2-1; no firm D call. Germline V lookup: CDR1 SGDLS, CDR2 YYNGEE. The CDR3 spans 16 residues. Trimming removed 0 bases from V and 1 base from J, with 11 bases in between. The chain's CDR3 is CASSVAGRSSYNEQFF. CDR3 DNA: TGTGCCAGCAGCGTAGCCGGCAGGTCATCCTACAATGAGCAGTTCTTC.

The chain links TRBV7-8 to TRBJ1-1; weak D call: TRBD1 (5 bases). CDR3 length equals 14 residues. The V and J ends lost 3 bases and 5 bases respectively, with 13 bases between them. Germline V gene sequence: CDR1 SGHVS, CDR2 FQNEAQ. The DNA of the CDR3 is TGTGCCAGCAGCTTGTTGGACGGGGGTACTGAAGCTTTCTTT. Its protein product is CASSLLDGGTEAFF.

As for this clone: The same CDR3 arises from other DNA sequences in this sample as well. V is TRBV28 and J is TRBJ1-2; D might be TRBD1 (6 bases). The CDR3 is 16 amino acids. Germline V gene sequence: CDR1 MDHEN, CDR2 SYDVKM. V was cut by 2 bases and J by 1 base, with 14 bases left in between. This chain's CDR3 is CASSLLGTRINYGYTF. CDR3 nucleotide sequence: TGTGCCAGCAGTTTACTGGGGACAAGAATTAACTATGGCTACACCTTC.

The J gene is TRBJ2-2, the V gene TRBV18, with D possibly being TRBD1 (5 bases). The CDR3 extends over 15 amino acids. Deletions cut 1 base from V and 1 base from J, with 7 bases between. Germline CDR1 and CDR2: KGHSH and LQKENI. The CDR3 bases are TGTGCCAGCTCACCACAGGGGCTGAACACCGGGGAGCTGTTTTTT. Amino acids: CASSPQGLNTGELFF.

This clone was observed a few times. V usage is TRBV29-1 and J usage is TRBJ1-2, with 9 nucleotides matching TRBD1. J was trimmed by 10 bases and V by 4 bases; bases with no gene match: 4. CDR1 and CDR2 (germline): SQVTM, ANQGSEA. The CDR3 contains 11 residues. As DNA, the CDR3 is TGCAGCGTTGCACAGGGGGCCGACTACACCTTC. Its protein product is CSVAQGADYTF.